This T cell receptor beta chain derives from a study of CD8 T cells in Susac syndrome. Trimming removed 4 bases from V and 6 bases from J, with 13 bases in between. The CDR3 runs to 15 residues. Germline V gene lookup returns CDR1 MNHEY and CDR2 SMNVEV (reference sequence). Reverse transcription used roughly 0.5 to 1 ug RNA and random hexamers. TCRdb re-called the immunoSEQ multiplex PCR reads with MiXCR, one entry per CDR3 protein. The sample holds approximately 110,000 distinct CDR3 sequences, just over 90% seen once. The chain joins TRBV27 to TRBJ1-6, with D unresolved. The sequence was obtained from a human donor with multiple sclerosis. The source material was CD8+ T cells from PBMCs. CDR3 region: CASSSWAPFNSPLHF. The CDR3, as DNA: TGTGCCAGCAGTTCTTGGGCCCCATTTAATTCACCCCTCCACTTT.